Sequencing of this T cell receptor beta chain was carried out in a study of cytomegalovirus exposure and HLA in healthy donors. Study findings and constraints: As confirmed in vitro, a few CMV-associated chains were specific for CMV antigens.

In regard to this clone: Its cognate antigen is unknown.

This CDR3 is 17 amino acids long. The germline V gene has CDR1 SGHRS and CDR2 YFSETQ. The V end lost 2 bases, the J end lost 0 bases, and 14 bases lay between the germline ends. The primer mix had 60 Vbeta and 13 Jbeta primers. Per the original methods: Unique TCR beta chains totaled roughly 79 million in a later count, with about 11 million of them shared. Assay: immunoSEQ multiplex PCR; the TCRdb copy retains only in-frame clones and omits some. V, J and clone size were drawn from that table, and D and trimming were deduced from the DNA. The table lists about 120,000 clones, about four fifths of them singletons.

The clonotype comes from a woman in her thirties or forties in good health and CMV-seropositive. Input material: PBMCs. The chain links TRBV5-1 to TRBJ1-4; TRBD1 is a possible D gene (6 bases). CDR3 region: CASSLLTGTSTNEKLFF. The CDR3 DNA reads TGCGCCAGCAGCTTACTAACCGGGACATCAACTAATGAAAAACTGTTTTTT.